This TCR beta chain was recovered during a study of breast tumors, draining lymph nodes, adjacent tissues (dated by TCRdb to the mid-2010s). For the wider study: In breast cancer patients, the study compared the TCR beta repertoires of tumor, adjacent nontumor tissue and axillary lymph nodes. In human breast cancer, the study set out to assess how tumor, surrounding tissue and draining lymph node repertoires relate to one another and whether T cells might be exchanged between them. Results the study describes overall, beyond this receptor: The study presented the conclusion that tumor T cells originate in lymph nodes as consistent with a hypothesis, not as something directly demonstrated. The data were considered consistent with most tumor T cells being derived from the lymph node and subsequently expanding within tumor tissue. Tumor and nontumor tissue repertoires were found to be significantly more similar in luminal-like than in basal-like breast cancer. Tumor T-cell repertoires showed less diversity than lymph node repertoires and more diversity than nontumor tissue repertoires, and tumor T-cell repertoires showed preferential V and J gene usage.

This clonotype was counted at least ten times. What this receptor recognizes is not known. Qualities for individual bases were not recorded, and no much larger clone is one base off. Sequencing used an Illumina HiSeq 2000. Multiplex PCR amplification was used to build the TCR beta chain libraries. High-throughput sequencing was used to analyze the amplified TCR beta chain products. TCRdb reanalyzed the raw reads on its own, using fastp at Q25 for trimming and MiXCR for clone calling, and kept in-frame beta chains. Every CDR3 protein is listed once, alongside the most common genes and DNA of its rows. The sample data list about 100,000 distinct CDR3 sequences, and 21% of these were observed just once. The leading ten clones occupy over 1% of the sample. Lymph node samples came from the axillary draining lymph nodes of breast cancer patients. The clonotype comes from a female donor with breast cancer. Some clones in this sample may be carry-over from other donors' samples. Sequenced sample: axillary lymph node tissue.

CDR3 reads: CASSEVYGYTF. DNA sequence: TGTGCCAGCAGTGAGGTCTATGGCTACACCTTC. The chain was built from TRBV25-1 and TRBJ1-2, with the D gene not clear enough to name. Sequences MGHDK (CDR1) and SYGVNS (CDR2) are obtained from the germline V gene. The CDR3 sequence holds 11 residues, the cysteine and phenylalanine included. CDR3 DNA is the only sequence kept; it has 33 bases, read in frame from the first base. V is cut by 3 bases and J by 4 bases, and the space between the germline ends is 3 bases.